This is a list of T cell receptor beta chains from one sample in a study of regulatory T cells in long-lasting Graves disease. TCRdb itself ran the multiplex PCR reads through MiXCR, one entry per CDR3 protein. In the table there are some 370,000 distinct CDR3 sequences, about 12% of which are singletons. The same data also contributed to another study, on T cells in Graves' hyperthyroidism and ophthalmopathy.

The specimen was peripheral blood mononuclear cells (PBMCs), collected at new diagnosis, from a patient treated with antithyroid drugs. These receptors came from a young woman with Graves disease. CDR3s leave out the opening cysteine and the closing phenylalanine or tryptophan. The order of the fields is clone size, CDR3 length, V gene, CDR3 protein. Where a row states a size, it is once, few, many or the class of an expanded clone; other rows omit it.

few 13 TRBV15 ATSRDRAVGQPQH
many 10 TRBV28 ASSLQGDIQY
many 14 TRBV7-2 ASSSARDGIITEAF
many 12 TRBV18 ASSPVGVQETQY
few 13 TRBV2 ASSTDREFNQPQH
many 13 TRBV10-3 AISEEGRNTDTQY
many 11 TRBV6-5 ASSYRDTGELF
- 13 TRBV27 ASSLSLGLGSPLH
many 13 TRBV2 ASSLSTATNTEAF
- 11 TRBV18 ASSHGQGNEQF
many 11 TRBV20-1 SASEGGLAGQF
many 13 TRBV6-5 ASSYGDQNTGELF
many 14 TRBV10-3 AISPLLGGNTGELF
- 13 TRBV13 ASSYRDKIQETQY
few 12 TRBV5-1 ASSTGRRQETQY
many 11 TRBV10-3 AISEEGDYGYT
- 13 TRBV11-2 ASRHGRKNAGELF
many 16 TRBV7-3 ASSLDRIVEGPHNEQF
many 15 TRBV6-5 ASSYSHGGLGNQPQH
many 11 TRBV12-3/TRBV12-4 ASSLDLAYEQY
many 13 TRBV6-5 ASSYSRGVVGRLF
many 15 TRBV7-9 ASSFNRGGQAQETQY
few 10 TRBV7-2 ASSPWPDTQY
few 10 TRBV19 ASSLAVGPQH
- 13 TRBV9 ASSIPGTTNTEAF
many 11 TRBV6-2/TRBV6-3 ASSSEGYQPQH
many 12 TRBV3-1 ASSQEGVNTEAF
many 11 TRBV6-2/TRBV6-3 ASGAYSYNEQF
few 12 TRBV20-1 SGKQERAYNEQF
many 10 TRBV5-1 ASSLNPPRGY
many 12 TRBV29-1 SVAHGQTYNEQF
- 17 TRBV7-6 ASSLVLALDGGITGELF
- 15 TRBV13 ASSLGSRGSSNQPQH
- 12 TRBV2 ASRPALLPGSQY
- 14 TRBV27 ASSLSAGRINSPLH
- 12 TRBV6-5 ASSYSDENTEAF
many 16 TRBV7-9 ASSLVVASGRASYEQF
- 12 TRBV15 ATSRSLGNTEAF
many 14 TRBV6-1 ASSQRAGRGISPLH
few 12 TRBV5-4 ASSLGRGQDGYT
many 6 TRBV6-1 ASVEAF
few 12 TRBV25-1 ASSEIAGAAEAF
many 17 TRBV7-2 ASSLESRGIPINTGELF
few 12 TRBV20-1 SALTSGRANEQF
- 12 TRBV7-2 ASSSHSGDYGYT
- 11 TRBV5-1 ASSFLDRNIQY
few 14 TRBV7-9 ASSLIPSADQETQY
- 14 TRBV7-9 ASSFRGAHERSPLH
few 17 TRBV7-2 ASSLRGTSGLLSIHEQY
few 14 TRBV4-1 ASSQAGTGGNSPLH